Presented here are 31 T cell receptor beta chains from one specimen sequenced in a study of blood T cell repertoires in COVID-19. Produced via immunoSEQ multiplex PCR; TCRdb's table is partial and in-frame only. Of about 120,000 clones in the sample, approximately 81% are singletons; the top ten hold around a third. Sequenced sample: peripheral blood. Receptors originate from a man between 40 and 49 years old with active or convalescent COVID-19.

The genes are TRBV6-6 and TRBJ1-4; no reliable D call. Germline assignment: CDR1 MNHNY and CDR2 SVGAGI (reference sequence). CDR3 size: 14 residues. Trimming took off 2 bases at V and 4 bases at J, with 8 bases between the two ends. The CDR3 DNA is TGTGCCAGCAGTTACCCGGAGAATAATGAAAAACTGTTTTTT. This gives the protein CASSYPENNEKLFF.

In this sample, this clone turned up many times. The CDR3 region has the DNA TGTGCCAGCAGCCTACTCCTAGGGGGGGCCACCGGGGAGCTGTTTTTT. This gives the protein CASSLLLGGATGELFF. The genes are TRBV6-2 or TRBV6-3 and TRBJ2-2, with TRBD2 as a possible D gene (7 bases). CDR1 MNHEY and CDR2 SVGEGT come from the germline V gene. The CDR3 has 16 amino acids. V lost 6 bases, J lost 4 bases, and 18 bases lay in between.

The chain links TRBV3-1 (or the pseudogene TRBV3-2) to TRBJ1-1, with D uncertain. V was shortened by 4 bases and J by 10 bases, with 16 bases between the two germline ends. The germline CDR1 and CDR2 sequences are LGHDT and YNNKEL (reference sequence). This CDR3 is 13 amino acids long. The CDR3 sequence is CASSRREGSGAFF. The CDR3 region has the DNA TGTGCCAGCAGCCGGAGGGAAGGGTCGGGAGCTTTCTTT.

The chain links TRBV2 to TRBJ1-4; 7 nucleotides line up with TRBD1. The CDR3 is 16 amino acids. Unmatched junction bases numbered 12, after V lost 7 bases and J lost 4 bases. Germline lookup yields CDR1 SNHLY and CDR2 FYNNEI. This chain's CDR3 is CASTTQPGQHNEKLFF. DNA for the CDR3: TGTGCCAGCACTACACAACCGGGACAGCATAATGAAAAACTGTTTTTT.

This rearrangement joins TRBV4-1 to TRBJ1-5; a weak D match, TRBD1 (5 bases). The V gene's germline CDR1 is MGHRA and CDR2 YSYEKL. V lost 1 base and J lost 4, with 11 bases in between. The CDR3 has 15 residues. CDR3: CASSQVRGGNQPQHF. The DNA of the CDR3 is TGCGCCAGCAGCCAAGTGAGGGGAGGGAATCAGCCCCAGCATTTT.

The chain carries TRBV6-5 and TRBJ1-1, with no clear D. The CDR3 is 15 residues long. Germline V lookup: CDR1 MNHEY, CDR2 SVGAGI. V was pared by 0 bases and J by 3 bases, with 11 bases between. The CDR3 DNA is TGTGCCAGCAGTTACTCGAATATGGGAGACACTGAAGCTTTCTTT. Encoded protein: CASSYSNMGDTEAFF.

This chain links TRBV12-3 or TRBV12-4 with TRBJ2-3, with TRBD1 as a possible D gene (5 bases). This CDR3 has 13 amino acids. The CDR3 here is CADKDPSTDTQYF. Here the CDR3 DNA reads TGTGCGGACAAGGACCCCAGCACAGATACGCAGTATTTT.

V usage is TRBV2 and J usage is TRBJ1-6, with TRBD1 matching 10 bases. The CDR3 totals 14 residues. The germline V gene encodes CDR1 SNHLY and CDR2 FYNNEI. The ends lost 6 bases at V and 9 bases at J; junction bases unmatched: 5. This CDR3 is CASRPDRGLSPLHF. In DNA form, the CDR3 reads TGTGCCAGCAGGCCCGACAGGGGGCTTTCACCCCTCCACTTT.

The CDR3 loop reads CASSQIGRARDSASGANVLTF. CDR3 in DNA: TGCGCCAGCAGCCAAATCGGAAGAGCACGGGACAGCGCCTCTGGGGCCAACGTCCTGACTTTC. The chain is built from TRBV4-1 and TRBJ2-6, with 7 bases fitting TRBD1. This CDR3 has 21 amino acids. Germline CDR1 and CDR2: MGHRA and YSYEKL. The trim removed 2 bases at V and 0 bases at J, leaving 16 bases unmatched.

The gene calls are TRBV7-3 and TRBJ1-1, with D perhaps TRBD1 (6 bases). The CDR3 is 16 residues long. Trimming left V 4 bases short and J 2 bases short, with 17 bases between. CDR1 SGHTA and CDR2 FQGTGA come from the germline V gene. As DNA, the CDR3 is TGTGCCAGCAGCTCCACTTCGGACAGAAAAAACACTGAAGCTTTCTTT. Its protein is CASSSTSDRKNTEAFF.

The CDR3 spells CASRPKTATNYGYTF. CDR3 nucleotide sequence: TGTGCCAGCAGACCTAAGACAGCTACTAACTATGGCTACACCTTC. The chain uses TRBV2 and TRBJ1-2; the D gene is possibly TRBD1 (5 bases). Per the germline V gene, CDR1 is SNHLY and CDR2 is FYNNEI. V dropped 6 bases and J dropped 0 bases, with 14 bases sitting between them. CDR3 length equals 15 residues.

The chain links TRBV19 to TRBJ2-6; maybe TRBD1 (5 bases). Trimming cost V 9 bases and J 0 bases, with 12 bases left between them. Germline V lookup: CDR1 LNHDA, CDR2 SQIVND (reference sequence). The CDR3 covers 15 residues. CDR3 DNA sequence: TGTGCCAGACAGGCCCAGCGCTCTGGGGCCAACGTCCTGACTTTC. It translates to CARQAQRSGANVLTF. Full variable domain (outside the CDR3, taken from reference TRBV19 and TRBJ2-6): DGGITQSPKYLFRKEGQNVTLSCEQNLNHDAMYWYRQDPGQGLRLIYYSQIVNDFQKGDIAEGYSVSREKKESFPLTVTSAQKNPTAFYLCARQAQRSGANVLTFGAGSRLTVL.

The chain carries TRBV30 and TRBJ1-2; perhaps TRBD1 as D (6 bases). Per the germline V gene, CDR1 is GTSNPN and CDR2 is SVGIG (reference sequence). Trimming removed 5 bases from V and 4 bases from J, with 23 bases in between. This CDR3 contains 16 residues. The CDR3 loop is CAWGGQSSRLSYGYTF. The CDR3 nucleotides are TGTGCCTGGGGCGGACAGTCCTCAAGGCTATCCTATGGCTACACCTTC.

The CDR3, as DNA: TGTGCCACCAGTGGCGAACCCCCGGGACAGGGGGCTTTCGGGAACAATGAGCAGTTCTTC. Translated, it gives CATSGEPPGQGAFGNNEQFF. This chain connects TRBV24-1 to TRBJ2-1; 12 positions match TRBD1. This CDR3 has 20 amino acids. Germline CDR1 reads KGHDR; CDR2 reads SFDVKD. With V trimmed by 5 bases and J by 5 bases, 18 bases remained unmatched.

The V gene is TRBV5-1, the J gene TRBJ2-3; D is uncertain. V was trimmed by 2 bases and J by 4 bases, leaving 8 bases between them. Germline CDR1 is SGHRS and CDR2 is YFSETQ. The CDR3 consists of 13 residues. As DNA, the CDR3 is TGCGCCAGCAGCTTAGAGACTCCAGATACGCAGTATTTT. The encoded protein is CASSLETPDTQYF.

The V call is TRBV4-3, the J call TRBJ2-5, with 7 bases fitting TRBD1. V was pared by 1 base and J by 3 bases, with 2 bases of the junction left unmatched. The CDR3 totals 14 residues. Germline V gene lookup returns CDR1 LGHNA and CDR2 YSLEER. The CDR3 nucleotides are TGCGCCAGCAGCCAAGCCACAGGGGAAGAGACCCAGTACTTC. It is translated as CASSQATGEETQYF.

The gene calls are TRBV10-3 and TRBJ2-1; TRBD2 matches 10 bases. The J segment lost 7 bases and the V segment lost 7 bases, leaving 7 bases of the junction unmatched. From germline, CDR1 is ENHRY and CDR2 SYGVKD. This CDR3 contains 14 residues. CDR3: CAITSAGGINEQFF. CDR3 in DNA: TGTGCCATCACATCAGCGGGGGGGATAAATGAGCAGTTCTTC.

In nucleotides, the CDR3 is TGCGCCAGCAGCTTGGTAGTAGCGGGGTCCCGAGGAGAGACCCAGTACTTC. Translation: CASSLVVAGSRGETQYF. This sequence joins TRBV5-1 and TRBJ2-5; TRBD2 matches at 8 bases. Germline-derived CDR1 and CDR2 are SGHRS and YFSETQ. The J segment lost 4 bases and the V segment lost 0 bases, leaving 11 bases of the junction unmatched. The CDR3 runs to 17 residues.

The chain couples TRBV6-5 to TRBJ1-1, with no clear D. Germline CDR1 and CDR2: MNHEY and SVGAGI. The CDR3 runs 15 residues. V was shortened by 0 bases and J by 1 base, with 9 bases between the two germline ends. The CDR3 protein is CASSYSRLTNTEAFF. The DNA for the CDR3 is TGTGCCAGCAGTTACTCGAGGCTTACGAACACTGAAGCTTTCTTT.

The chain employs TRBV28 and TRBJ2-7; a possible D gene is TRBD2 (7 bases). CDR1 and CDR2 from the germline V gene are MDHEN and SYDVKM. The CDR3 covers 15 residues. V was cut by 6 bases and J by 0 bases, with 15 bases left in between. The CDR3 DNA is TGTGCCAGCAGAGCGGGGACACTGGGCTCCTACGAGCAGTACTTC. The encoded protein is CASRAGTLGSYEQYF.

V gene TRBV5-6 combines with J gene TRBJ1-1, with D possibly matching TRBD1 (5 bases). CDR1 and CDR2 (germline): SGHDT, YYEEEE. Trimming cost V 3 bases and J 4 bases, with 10 bases left between them. The CDR3 runs to 13 residues. The CDR3 here is CASSWGGGTEAFF. The CDR3 coding sequence is TGTGCCAGCAGCTGGGGGGGAGGCACTGAAGCTTTCTTT.

The chain joins TRBV3-1 (or the pseudogene TRBV3-2) to TRBJ2-1; TRBD1 aligns across 10 bases. The germline CDR1 and CDR2 sequences are LGHDT and YNNKEL (reference sequence). Trimming took 0 bases from V and 6 from J; bases not matched to a gene: 8. This CDR3 contains 17 residues. Here the CDR3 DNA reads TGTGCCAGCAGCCAAGAAGGGGGGACAGGGGAGGGCAATGAGCAGTTCTTC. It is translated as CASSQEGGTGEGNEQFF.

This chain uses TRBV19 with TRBJ2-2; tentatively, D is TRBD1 (6 bases). V was clipped by 2 bases and J by 2 bases, with 9 bases between them. The CDR3 is 15 residues long. Germline V gene sequence: CDR1 LNHDA, CDR2 SQIVND (reference sequence). In nucleotides, the CDR3 is TGTGCCAGTAGTATAAGGACAGCCAACACCGGGGAGCTGTTTTTT. This gives the protein CASSIRTANTGELFF.

The chain uses TRBV29-1 and TRBJ1-5, with D perhaps matching TRBD1 (6 bases). The V end lost 3 bases, the J end lost 4 bases, and 10 bases lay between the germline ends. The CDR3 loop spans 13 amino acids. The germline V gene has CDR1 SQVTM and CDR2 ANQGSEA. CDR3 nucleotide sequence: TGCAGCGTTGAGTCAGGGGATAATCAGCCCCAGCATTTT. Its translation: CSVESGDNQPQHF.

This chain links TRBV28 with TRBJ1-1, with a possible D match to TRBD1 (6 bases). Trimming removed 2 bases at V and 6 bases at J, with 19 bases between. The CDR3 is made up of 16 amino acids. Germline V CDR1 and CDR2: MDHEN, SYDVKM. For the CDR3, the DNA is TGTGCCAGCAGTTTAGAGGGGGGGTCAGGCAAAGCTGAAGCTTTCTTT. Its translation is CASSLEGGSGKAEAFF.

The rearrangement uses TRBV28 and TRBJ2-7; TRBD2 aligns across 12 bases. This CDR3 spans 14 amino acids. J gave up 7 bases and V 6 bases, and 7 bases lay outside the gene matches. The germline CDR1 and CDR2 sequences are MDHEN and SYDVKM. CDR3 loop: CASSLAGGPREQYF. The CDR3 nucleotides are TGTGCCAGCAGCCTAGCGGGAGGGCCCCGGGAGCAGTACTTC.

The CDR3 loop reads CASGWSEAFF. In DNA, the CDR3 is TGTGCTAGTGGTTGGAGTGAAGCTTTCTTT. The chain has TRBV12-5 and TRBJ1-1; D is unresolved. Between the trimmed V and J ends, which lost 4 bases and 7 bases, there was a span of 4 bases. This CDR3 is 10 amino acids long. CDR1 LGHNT and CDR2 FRNRAP come from the germline V gene.

This chain connects TRBV7-2 to TRBJ2-3; the D is unclear. V shed 4 bases and J shed 8 bases, with 16 bases lying between them. Germline CDR1 and CDR2: SGHTA and FQGNSA. CDR3 length equals 14 residues. For the CDR3, the DNA is TGTGCCAGCAGCTCCACCCCCTTAGATGTTACGCAGTATTTT. Translating it yields CASSSTPLDVTQYF.

The chain has TRBV27 and TRBJ1-6; TRBD1 might be the D (6 bases). V gave up 10 bases and J gave up 7 bases, with 23 bases separating them. The CDR3 runs to 16 residues. CDR1 MNHEY and CDR2 SMNVEV come from the germline V gene (reference sequence). DNA of the CDR3: TGTGCCACCGCAACGACCCCAGGGGCCTCGAATTCACCCCTCCACTTT. Translation gives CATATTPGASNSPLHF.

The V gene is TRBV28, the J gene TRBJ1-2; TRBD1 matches at 7 bases. V gave up 5 bases and J gave up 5 bases; unmatched junction bases: 14. Germline CDR1 and CDR2: MDHEN and SYDVKM. The CDR3 totals 16 residues. The CDR3 reads CASSAPGQSTSYGYTF. Written as DNA, the CDR3 is TGTGCCAGCAGTGCCCCGGGACAGTCTACCTCTTATGGCTACACCTTC.

This clone was detected only a few times. The CDR3 is CAWRRVGAGYGYTF. The CDR3 DNA follows: TGTGCCTGGAGAAGGGTAGGGGCCGGCTATGGCTACACCTTC. The chain uses TRBV30 and TRBJ1-2; a possible D gene is TRBD1 (5 bases). Trimming took 3 bases from V and 4 from J, leaving 15 bases between them. The CDR3 covers 14 residues. The germline gives CDR1 GTSNPN, CDR2 SVGIG (reference sequence).